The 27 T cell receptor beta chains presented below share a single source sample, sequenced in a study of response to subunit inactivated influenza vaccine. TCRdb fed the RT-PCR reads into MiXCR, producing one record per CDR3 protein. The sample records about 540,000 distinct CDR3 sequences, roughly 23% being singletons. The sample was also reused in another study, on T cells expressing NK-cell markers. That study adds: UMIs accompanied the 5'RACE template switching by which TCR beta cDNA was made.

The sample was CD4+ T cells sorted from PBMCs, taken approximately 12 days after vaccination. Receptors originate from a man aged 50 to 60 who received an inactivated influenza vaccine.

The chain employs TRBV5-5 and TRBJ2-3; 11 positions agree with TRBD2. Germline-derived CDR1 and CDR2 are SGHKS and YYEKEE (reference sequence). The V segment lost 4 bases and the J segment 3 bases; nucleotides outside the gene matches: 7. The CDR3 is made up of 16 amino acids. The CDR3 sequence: CASSTSGGLATDTQYF. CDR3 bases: TGTGCCAGCAGCACTAGCGGGGGCCTAGCAACAGATACGCAGTATTTT.

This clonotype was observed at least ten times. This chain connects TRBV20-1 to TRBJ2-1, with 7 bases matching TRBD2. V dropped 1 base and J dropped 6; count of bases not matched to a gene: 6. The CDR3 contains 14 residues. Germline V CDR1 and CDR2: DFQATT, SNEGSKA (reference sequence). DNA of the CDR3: TGCAGTGCTAGAGGTGGACTAGTAGTCAATGAGCAGTTCTTC. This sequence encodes CSARGGLVVNEQFF.

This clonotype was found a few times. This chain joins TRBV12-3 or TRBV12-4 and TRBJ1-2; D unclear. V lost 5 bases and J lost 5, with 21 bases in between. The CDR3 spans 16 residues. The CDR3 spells CASSPTVGVGKYGYTF. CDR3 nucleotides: TGTGCCAGCAGTCCCACGGTCGGGGTTGGGAAATATGGCTACACCTTC.

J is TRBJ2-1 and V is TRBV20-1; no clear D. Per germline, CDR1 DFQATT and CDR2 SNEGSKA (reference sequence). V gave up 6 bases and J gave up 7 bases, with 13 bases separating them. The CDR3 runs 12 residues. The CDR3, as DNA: TGCAGTGCCCTAAAATCTAGAAATGAGCAGTTCTTC. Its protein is CSALKSRNEQFF.

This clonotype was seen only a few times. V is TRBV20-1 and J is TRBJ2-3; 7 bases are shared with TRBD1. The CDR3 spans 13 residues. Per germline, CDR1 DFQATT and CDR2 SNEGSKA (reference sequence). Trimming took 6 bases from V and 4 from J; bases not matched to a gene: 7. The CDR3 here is CSATQGDADTQYF. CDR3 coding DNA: TGCAGTGCCACCCAGGGGGACGCAGATACGCAGTATTTT.

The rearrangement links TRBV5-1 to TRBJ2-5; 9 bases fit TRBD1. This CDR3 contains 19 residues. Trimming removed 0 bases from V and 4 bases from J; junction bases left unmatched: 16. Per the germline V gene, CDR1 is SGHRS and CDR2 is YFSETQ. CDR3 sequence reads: CASSLAPGQGISSGETQYF. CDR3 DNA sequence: TGCGCCAGCAGCTTGGCTCCCGGACAGGGGATATCGAGTGGAGAGACCCAGTACTTC.

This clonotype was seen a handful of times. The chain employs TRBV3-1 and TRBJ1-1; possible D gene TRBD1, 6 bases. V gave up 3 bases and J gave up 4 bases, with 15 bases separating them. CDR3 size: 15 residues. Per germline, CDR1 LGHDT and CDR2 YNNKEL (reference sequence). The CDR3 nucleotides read TGTGCCAGCAGCCACAGACAGGCCGTCTCCACTGAAGCTTTCTTT. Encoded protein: CASSHRQAVSTEAFF. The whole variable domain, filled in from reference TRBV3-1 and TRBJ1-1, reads DTAVSQTPKYLVTQMGNDKSIKCEQNLGHDTMYWYKQDSKKFLKIMFSYNNKELIINETVPNRFSPKSPDKAHLNLHINSLELGDSAVYFCASSHRQAVSTEAFFGQGTRLTVV.

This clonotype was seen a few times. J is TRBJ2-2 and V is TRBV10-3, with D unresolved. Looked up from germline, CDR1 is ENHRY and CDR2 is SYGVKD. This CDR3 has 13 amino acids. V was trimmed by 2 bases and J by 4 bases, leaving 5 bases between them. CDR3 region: CAISEGTTGELFF. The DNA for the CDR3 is TGTGCCATCAGTGAGGGAACCACCGGGGAGCTGTTTTTT.

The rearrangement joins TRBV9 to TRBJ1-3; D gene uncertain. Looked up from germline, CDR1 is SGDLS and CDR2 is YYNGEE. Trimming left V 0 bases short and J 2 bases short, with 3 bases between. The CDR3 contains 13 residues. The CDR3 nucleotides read TGTGCCAGCAGCGTAGATACTGGAAACACCATATATTTT. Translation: CASSVDTGNTIYF. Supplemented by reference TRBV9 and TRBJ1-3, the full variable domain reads DSGVTQTPKHLITATGQRVTLRCSPRSGDLSVYWYQQSLDQGLQFLIQYYNGEERAKGNILERFSAQQFPDLHSELNLSSLELGDSALYFCASSVDTGNTIYFGEGSWLTVV.

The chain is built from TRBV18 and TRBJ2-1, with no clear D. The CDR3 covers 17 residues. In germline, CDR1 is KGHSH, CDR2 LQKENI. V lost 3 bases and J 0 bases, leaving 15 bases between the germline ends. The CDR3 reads CASSPEAPGLSYNEQFF. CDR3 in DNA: TGTGCCAGCTCACCCGAGGCCCCGGGCCTCTCCTACAATGAGCAGTTCTTC.

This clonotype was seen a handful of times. For the CDR3, the DNA is TGTGCCAGCAGCCAAGGGCCCCAAACGAAACTGTTTTTT. It encodes CASSQGPQTKLFF. The J gene is TRBJ1-4, the V gene TRBV3-1, with D hard to call. Trimming cost V 1 base and J 11 bases, with 11 bases left between them. From germline, CDR1 is LGHDT and CDR2 YNNKEL (reference sequence). The CDR3 consists of 13 residues.

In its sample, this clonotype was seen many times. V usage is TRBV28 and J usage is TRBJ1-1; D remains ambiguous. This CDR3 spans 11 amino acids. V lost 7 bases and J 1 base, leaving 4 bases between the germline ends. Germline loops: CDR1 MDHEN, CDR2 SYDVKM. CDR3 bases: TGTGCCAGCACAACGAACACTGAAGCTTTCTTT. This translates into CASTTNTEAFF.

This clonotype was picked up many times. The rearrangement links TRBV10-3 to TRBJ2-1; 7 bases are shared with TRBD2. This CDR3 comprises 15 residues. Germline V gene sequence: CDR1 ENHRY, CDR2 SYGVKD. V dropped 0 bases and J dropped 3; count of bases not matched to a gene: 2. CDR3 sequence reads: CAISESGGFYNEQFF. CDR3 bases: TGTGCCATCAGTGAGTCCGGGGGGTTCTACAATGAGCAGTTCTTC.

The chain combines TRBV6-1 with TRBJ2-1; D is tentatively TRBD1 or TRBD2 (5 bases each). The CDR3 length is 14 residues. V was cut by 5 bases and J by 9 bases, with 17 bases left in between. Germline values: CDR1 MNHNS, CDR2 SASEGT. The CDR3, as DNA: TGTGCCAGCAGTCAATCCGGGACCCTGAGTGAGCAGTTCTTC. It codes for CASSQSGTLSEQFF.

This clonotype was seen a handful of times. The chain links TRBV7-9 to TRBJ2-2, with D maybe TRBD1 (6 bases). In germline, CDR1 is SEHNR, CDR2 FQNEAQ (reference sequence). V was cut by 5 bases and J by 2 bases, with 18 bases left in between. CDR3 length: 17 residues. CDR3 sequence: CASSLPRQGHNTGELFF. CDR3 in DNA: TGTGCCAGCAGCCTCCCCCGGCAGGGGCATAACACCGGGGAGCTGTTTTTT. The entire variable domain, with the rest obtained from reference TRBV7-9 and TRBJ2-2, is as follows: DTGVSQNPRHKITKRGQNVTFRCDPISEHNRLYWYRQTLGQGPEFLTYFQNEAQLEKSRLLSDRFSAERPKGSFSTLEIQRTEQGDSAMYLCASSLPRQGHNTGELFFGEGSRLTVL.

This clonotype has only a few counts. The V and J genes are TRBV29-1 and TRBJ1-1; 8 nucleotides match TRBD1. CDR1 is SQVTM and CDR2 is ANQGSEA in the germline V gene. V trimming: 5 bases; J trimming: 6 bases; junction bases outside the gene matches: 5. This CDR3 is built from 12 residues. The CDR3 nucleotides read TGCAGCGTTACGACAGGGGACGCTGAAGCTTTCTTT. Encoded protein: CSVTTGDAEAFF.

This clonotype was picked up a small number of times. The CDR3 DNA follows: TGCGCCAGCAGCTTGGGGGTTTCCGGGGCCAACGTCCTGACTTTC. Translating gives CASSLGVSGANVLTF. V is TRBV5-1 and J is TRBJ2-6; D not certain. The CDR3 spans 15 residues. Trimming took off 0 bases at V and 4 bases at J, with 8 bases between the two ends. Germline V gene lookup returns CDR1 SGHRS and CDR2 YFSETQ.

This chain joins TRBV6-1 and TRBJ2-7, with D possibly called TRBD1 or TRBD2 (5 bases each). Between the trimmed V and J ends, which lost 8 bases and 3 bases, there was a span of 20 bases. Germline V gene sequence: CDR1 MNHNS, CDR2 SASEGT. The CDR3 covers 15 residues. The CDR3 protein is CASLSGHLKNYEQYF. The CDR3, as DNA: TGTGCCAGCCTAAGCGGACACCTCAAAAACTACGAGCAGTACTTC.

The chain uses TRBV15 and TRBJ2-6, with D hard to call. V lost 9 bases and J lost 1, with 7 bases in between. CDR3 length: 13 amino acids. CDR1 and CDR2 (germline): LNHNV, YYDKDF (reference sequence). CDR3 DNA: TGTGCCACAACGGATTCTGGGGCCAACGTCCTGACTTTC. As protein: CATTDSGANVLTF.

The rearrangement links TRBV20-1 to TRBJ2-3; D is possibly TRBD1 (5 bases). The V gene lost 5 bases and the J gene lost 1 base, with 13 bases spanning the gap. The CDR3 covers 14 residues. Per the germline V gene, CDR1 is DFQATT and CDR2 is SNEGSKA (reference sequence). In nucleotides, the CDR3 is TGCAGTGCTCTCTTACAGGTTCGCACAGATACGCAGTATTTT. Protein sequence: CSALLQVRTDTQYF.

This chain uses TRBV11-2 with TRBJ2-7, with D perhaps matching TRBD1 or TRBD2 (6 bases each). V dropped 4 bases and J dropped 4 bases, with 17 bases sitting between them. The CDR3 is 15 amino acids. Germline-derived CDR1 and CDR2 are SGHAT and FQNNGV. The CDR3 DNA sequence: TGTGCCAGCAGCTCCAGGGACAAGGGGGGTTACGAGCAGTACTTC. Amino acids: CASSSRDKGGYEQYF.

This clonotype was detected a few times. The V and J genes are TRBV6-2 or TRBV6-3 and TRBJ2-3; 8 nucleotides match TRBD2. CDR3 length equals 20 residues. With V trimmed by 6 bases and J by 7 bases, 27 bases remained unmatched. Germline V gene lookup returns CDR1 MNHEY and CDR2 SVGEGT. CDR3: CASRRVGRGGAGGYGNTQYF. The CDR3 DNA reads TGTGCCAGCAGAAGGGTCGGCAGGGGAGGTGCGGGAGGATACGGAAATACGCAGTATTTT.

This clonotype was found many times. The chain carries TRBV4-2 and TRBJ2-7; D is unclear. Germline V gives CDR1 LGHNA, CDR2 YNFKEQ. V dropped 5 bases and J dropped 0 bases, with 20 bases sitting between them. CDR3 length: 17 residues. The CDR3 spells CASSNRTMPYPSYEQYF. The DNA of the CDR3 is TGTGCCAGCAGCAACCGAACTATGCCCTATCCCTCCTACGAGCAGTACTTC.

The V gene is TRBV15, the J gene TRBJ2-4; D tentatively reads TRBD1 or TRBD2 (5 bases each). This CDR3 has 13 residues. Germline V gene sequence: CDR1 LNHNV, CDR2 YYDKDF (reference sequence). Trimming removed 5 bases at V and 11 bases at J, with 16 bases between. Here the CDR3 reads CATSGTTQGVQYF. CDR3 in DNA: TGTGCCACCAGCGGGACCACGCAGGGTGTTCAGTACTTC. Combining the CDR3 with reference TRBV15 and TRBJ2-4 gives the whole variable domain DAMVIQNPRYQVTQFGKPVTLSCSQTLNHNVMYWYQQKSSQAPKLLFHYYDKDFNNEADTPDNFQSRRPNTSFCFLDIRSPGLGDTAMYLCATSGTTQGVQYFGAGTRLSVL.

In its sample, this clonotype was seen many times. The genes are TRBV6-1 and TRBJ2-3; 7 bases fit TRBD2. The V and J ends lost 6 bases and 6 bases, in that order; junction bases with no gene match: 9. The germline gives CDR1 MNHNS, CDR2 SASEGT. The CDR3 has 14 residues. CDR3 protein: CASRKERGRDTQYF. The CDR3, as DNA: TGTGCCAGCAGAAAGGAGCGGGGTAGGGATACGCAGTATTTT.

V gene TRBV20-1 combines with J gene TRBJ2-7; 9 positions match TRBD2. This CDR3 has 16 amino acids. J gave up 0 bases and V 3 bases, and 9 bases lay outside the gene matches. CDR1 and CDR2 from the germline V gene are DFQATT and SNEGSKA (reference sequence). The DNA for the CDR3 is TGCAGTGCTAGGGGACTAGCTATCTCCCCCTCCTACGAGCAGTACTTC. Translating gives CSARGLAISPSYEQYF.

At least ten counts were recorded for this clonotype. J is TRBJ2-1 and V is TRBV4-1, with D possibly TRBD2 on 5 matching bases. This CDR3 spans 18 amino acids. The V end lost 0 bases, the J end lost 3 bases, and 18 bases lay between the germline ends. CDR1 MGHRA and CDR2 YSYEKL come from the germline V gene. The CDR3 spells CASSQDLLLRERYNEQFF. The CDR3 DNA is TGCGCCAGCAGCCAAGATTTACTGTTGAGGGAGCGCTACAATGAGCAGTTCTTC.